These 3 T cell receptor beta chains were sequenced from one sample in a study of CD8+ T cells in alopecia areata. Reverse transcription of extracted RNA yielded cDNA, which provided the sequencing template. Clones were sequenced by immunoSEQ multiplex PCR, and TCRdb holds only the in-frame ones, with some missing. The profile shows 200,000 or so clones, 58% of them singletons. Described treatment: oral pan-JAK inhibitor, 5-10 mg twice daily. Here the sequenced sample was CD4+ T cells sorted from blood, taken at week 24, from a patient treated with tofacitinib. All receptors come from a human donor with alopecia areata.

The chain links TRBV4-2 to TRBJ2-6; the D is unclear. CDR1 and CDR2 from the germline V gene are LGHNA and YNFKEQ. V lost 1 base and J 1 base, leaving 5 bases between the germline ends. This CDR3 has 15 residues. The CDR3 sequence is CASSQGASGANVLTF. The CDR3 bases are TGTGCCAGCAGCCAAGGCGCTTCTGGGGCCAACGTCCTGACTTTC.

V and J are TRBV30 and TRBJ1-5, with D unresolved. The CDR3 is 14 residues long. Germline-derived CDR1 and CDR2 are GTSNPN and SVGIG (reference sequence). Trimming took 0 bases from V and 6 from J, leaving 12 bases between them. CDR3 nucleotide sequence: TGTGCCTGGAGTGTACCGGGGTCTGGTCAGCCCCAGCATTTT. Translating it yields CAWSVPGSGQPQHF.

The chain recombines TRBV10-2 with TRBJ2-7; D possibly corresponds to TRBD2 (6 bases). The germline gives CDR1 WSHSY, CDR2 SAAADI. The CDR3 consists of 12 residues. V lost 4 bases and J 7 bases, leaving 11 bases between the germline ends. The CDR3 reads CASSAGGWEQYF. In nucleotides, the CDR3 is TGCGCCAGCAGTGCCGGGGGTTGGGAGCAGTACTTC.